A single sample is the source of the 17 T cell receptor beta chains below, sequenced in a study of blood T cell repertoires in COVID-19. Sequencing was performed with immunoSEQ multiplex PCR; in TCRdb, only in-frame clones are kept and a portion is missing. The sample records 150,000 to 200,000 clones, about nine tenths being singletons. The sequenced sample consisted of peripheral blood. The origin of the receptors is a man aged 18 to 29 who had recovered from COVID-19.

The CDR3 DNA sequence: TGTGCCACCAGCAGAGACCCCAGCGGAGAAAACATTCAGTACTTC. It specifies CATSRDPSGENIQYF. The chain couples TRBV15 to TRBJ2-4; D might be TRBD2 (5 bases). V lost 0 bases and J lost 5, with 11 bases in between. Germline loops: CDR1 LNHNV, CDR2 YYDKDF (reference sequence). The CDR3 runs 15 residues.

The chain uses TRBV28 and TRBJ2-5; unclear D gene. Germline V gene data show CDR1 as MDHEN and CDR2 as SYDVKM. The length of the CDR3 is 13 residues. With 5 bases removed from V and 5 bases from J, the gap between germline ends came to 12 bases. DNA of the CDR3: TGTGCCAGCAGTCACCCCTCCCGGGAGACCCAGTACTTC. Translation: CASSHPSRETQYF.

The chain links TRBV2 to TRBJ2-1; D unclear. The germline CDR1 and CDR2 sequences are SNHLY and FYNNEI. V lost 6 bases to trimming and J lost 8 bases, with 14 bases between them. This CDR3 has 13 residues. The chain's CDR3 is CASRSNSIDEQFF. CDR3 bases: TGTGCCAGCAGGTCTAATTCTATTGATGAGCAGTTCTTC.

This chain joins TRBV5-4 and TRBJ2-2; 7 nucleotides match TRBD1. CDR3 size: 16 residues. The J segment lost 4 bases and the V segment lost 0 bases, leaving 6 bases of the junction unmatched. Germline CDR1 reads SGHNT; CDR2 reads YYREEE (reference sequence). The CDR3 spells CASSLALGGPTGELFF. The CDR3 nucleotides are TGTGCCAGCAGCTTGGCCTTAGGGGGCCCCACCGGGGAGCTGTTTTTT.

The chain combines TRBV6-5 with TRBJ2-1; D gene unclear. Trimming stripped 2 bases from V and 4 bases from J, with 12 bases between. Looked up from germline, CDR1 is MNHEY and CDR2 is SVGAGI. CDR3 size: 15 residues. The CDR3 nucleotides read TGTGCCAGCAGTTACGAGGTTACCCCATACAATGAGCAGTTCTTC. Translation gives CASSYEVTPYNEQFF.

A single count supports this clone. This rearrangement joins TRBV4-3 to TRBJ1-2; no clear D. The CDR3 covers 16 residues. V was cut by 2 bases and J by 8 bases, with 21 bases left in between. Germline CDR1 reads LGHNA; CDR2 reads YSLEER. Written as DNA, the CDR3 is TGCGCCAGCAGCCAATCATGGGGTCATCGGGAGGAGGGCTACACCTTC. Translating it yields CASSQSWGHREEGYTF.

This rearrangement joins TRBV5-6 to TRBJ1-2, with 12 bases that match TRBD1. Unmatched junction bases numbered 9, after V lost 3 bases and J lost 6 bases. The CDR3 length is 16 residues. Germline CDR1 is SGHDT and CDR2 is YYEEEE. The CDR3 here is CASSWAGTGGKNGYTF. CDR3 coding DNA: TGTGCCAGCAGCTGGGCCGGGACAGGGGGCAAGAATGGCTACACCTTC.

This clone has more than one count but fewer than ten. The CDR3 sequence: CASSFGGGYTF. The CDR3, as DNA: TGTGCCAGCAGTTTCGGAGGGGGCTACACCTTC. The chain joins TRBV6-2 or TRBV6-3 to TRBJ1-2, with D uncertain. The CDR3 has 11 amino acids. The V end was cut by 4 bases, the J end by 8 bases, with 8 bases between. Germline lookup yields CDR1 MNHEY and CDR2 SVGEGT.

The chain recombines TRBV4-3 with TRBJ2-1, with D tentatively TRBD2 (6 bases). The CDR3 sequence is 15 residues long. Trimming removed 0 bases from V and 2 bases from J, with 8 bases in between. Germline lookup yields CDR1 LGHNA and CDR2 YSLEER. Here the CDR3 reads CASSQDAGPYNEQFF. The DNA for the CDR3 is TGCGCCAGCAGCCAAGACGCGGGGCCCTACAATGAGCAGTTCTTC.

The chain couples TRBV4-3 to TRBJ1-2, with D hard to call. CDR3 size: 13 residues. V was shortened by 5 bases and J by 5 bases, with 12 bases between the two germline ends. Germline CDR1 LGHNA, CDR2 YSLEER. The CDR3 loop is CASSSGLYYGYTF. DNA of the CDR3: TGCGCCAGCAGCTCAGGCCTGTATTATGGCTACACCTTC.

This rearrangement joins TRBV6-5 to TRBJ2-7, with D unclear. This CDR3 spans 11 amino acids. Per germline, CDR1 MNHEY and CDR2 SVGAGI. V lost 6 bases and J 7 bases, leaving 10 bases between the germline ends. The CDR3 DNA reads TGTGCCAGCAGCCATGAGGTTGAGCAGTACTTC. It codes for CASSHEVEQYF.

This sequence joins TRBV20-1 and TRBJ1-6; no definite D call. V dropped 2 bases and J dropped 9 bases, with 5 bases sitting between them. This CDR3 contains 11 residues. Germline V gene sequence: CDR1 DFQATT, CDR2 SNEGSKA (reference sequence). The chain's CDR3 is CSARYGSPLHF. The CDR3 DNA reads as TGCAGTGCTAGATACGGTTCACCCCTCCACTTT.

This chain links TRBV2 with TRBJ2-1; 8 bases fit TRBD2. Germline lookup yields CDR1 SNHLY and CDR2 FYNNEI. The CDR3 sequence is 15 residues long. With 4 bases clipped from V and 3 bases from J, the junction kept 5 bases outside the gene matches. CDR3 sequence: CASSGREAVYNEQFF. Here the CDR3 DNA reads TGTGCCAGCAGTGGGCGGGAGGCCGTCTACAATGAGCAGTTCTTC.

The chain employs TRBV1 and TRBJ2-7; the table gives TRBD1 as D, unverified against the DNA. TRBV1 is a known pseudogene. The CDR3 consists of 18 residues. This CDR3 reads CTSSQDRPGTGGSYEQYF. CDR3 in DNA: TGCACCAGCAGCCAAGATCGGCCCGGGACAGGGGGATCCTACGAGCAGTACTTC.

This sequence joins TRBV6-5 and TRBJ2-2, with unresolved D. CDR3 size: 15 residues. V dropped 6 bases and J dropped 4 bases, with 15 bases sitting between them. Germline V gene data show CDR1 as MNHEY and CDR2 as SVGAGI. The CDR3: CASSLKNGGTGELFF. The CDR3 region has the DNA TGTGCCAGCAGCCTAAAAAACGGTGGCACCGGGGAGCTGTTTTTT.

As for this clone: Other DNA variants within this sample encode the same CDR3. V is TRBV5-6 and J is TRBJ2-6; D possibly corresponds to TRBD1 (5 bases). This CDR3 is 15 amino acids long. The germline V and J ends were trimmed by 2 bases and 0 bases, with 6 bases remaining between them. Germline lookup yields CDR1 SGHDT and CDR2 YYEEEE. This chain's CDR3 is CASSFRGSGANVLTF. CDR3 bases: TGTGCCAGCAGCTTTAGGGGCTCTGGGGCCAACGTCCTGACTTTC.

The chain couples TRBV28 to TRBJ1-5, with TRBD1 matching over 8 bases. The CDR3 consists of 13 residues. Per germline, CDR1 MDHEN and CDR2 SYDVKM. The trim removed 5 bases at V and 7 bases at J, leaving 4 bases unmatched. The chain's CDR3 is CASSGQGDQPQHF. CDR3 DNA: TGTGCCAGCAGTGGACAGGGAGACCAGCCCCAGCATTTT.